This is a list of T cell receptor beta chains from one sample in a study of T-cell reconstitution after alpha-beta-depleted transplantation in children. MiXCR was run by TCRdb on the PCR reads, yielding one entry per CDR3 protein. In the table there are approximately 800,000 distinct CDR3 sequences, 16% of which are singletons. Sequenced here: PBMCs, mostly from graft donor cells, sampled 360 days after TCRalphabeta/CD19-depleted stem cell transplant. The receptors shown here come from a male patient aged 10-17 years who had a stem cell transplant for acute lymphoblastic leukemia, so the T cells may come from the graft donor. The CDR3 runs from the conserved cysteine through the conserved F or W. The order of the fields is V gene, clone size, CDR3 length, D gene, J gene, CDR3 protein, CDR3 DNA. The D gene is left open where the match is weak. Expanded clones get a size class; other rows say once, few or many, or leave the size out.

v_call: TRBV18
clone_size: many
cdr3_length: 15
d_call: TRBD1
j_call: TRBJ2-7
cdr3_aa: CASSPGTGPFEEQYF
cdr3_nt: TGTGCCAGCTCACCAGGGACAGGGCCCTTTGAAGAGCAGTACTTC

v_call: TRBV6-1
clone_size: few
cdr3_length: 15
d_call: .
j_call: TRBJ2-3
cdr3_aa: CASRHGTWTTDTQYF
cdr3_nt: TGTGCCAGCAGACACGGGACGTGGACGACAGATACGCAGTATTTT

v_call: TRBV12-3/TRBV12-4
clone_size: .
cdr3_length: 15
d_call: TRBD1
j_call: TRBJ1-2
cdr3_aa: CASSLGTGVGYGYTF
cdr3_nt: TGTGCCAGCAGTCTCGGGACAGGAGTCGGCTATGGCTACACCTTC

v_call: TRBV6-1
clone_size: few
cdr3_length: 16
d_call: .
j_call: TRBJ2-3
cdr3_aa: CASSEWLQGSTDTQYF
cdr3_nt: TGTGCCAGCAGTGAATGGCTACAGGGAAGCACAGATACGCAGTATTTT

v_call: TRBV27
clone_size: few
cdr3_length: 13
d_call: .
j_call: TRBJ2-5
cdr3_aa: CASSLTGMETQYF
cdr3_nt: TGTGCCAGCAGCCTTACAGGGATGGAGACCCAGTACTTC

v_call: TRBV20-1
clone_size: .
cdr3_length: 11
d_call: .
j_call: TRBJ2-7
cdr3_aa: CSPLARYEQYF
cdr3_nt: TGCAGTCCTCTCGCCCGCTACGAGCAGTACTTC

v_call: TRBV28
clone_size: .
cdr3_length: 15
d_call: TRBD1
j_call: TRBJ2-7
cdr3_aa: CASTEGTAKLHEQYF
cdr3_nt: TGTGCCAGCACCGAAGGGACAGCTAAACTACACGAGCAGTACTTC

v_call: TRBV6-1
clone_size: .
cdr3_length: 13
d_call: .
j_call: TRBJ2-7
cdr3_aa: CASIGAGTYEQYF
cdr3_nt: TGTGCCAGCATTGGGGCAGGGACCTACGAGCAGTACTTC

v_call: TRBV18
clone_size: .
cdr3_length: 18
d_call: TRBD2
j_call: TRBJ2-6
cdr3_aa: CASSHGLAGFSGANVLTF
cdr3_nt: TGTGCCAGCTCCCACGGACTAGCGGGGTTCTCTGGGGCCAACGTCCTGACTTTC

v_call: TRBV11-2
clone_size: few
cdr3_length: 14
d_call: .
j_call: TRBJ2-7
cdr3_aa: CASSLYAGTYEQYF
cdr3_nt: TGTGCCAGCAGCTTATATGCCGGAACCTACGAGCAGTACTTC

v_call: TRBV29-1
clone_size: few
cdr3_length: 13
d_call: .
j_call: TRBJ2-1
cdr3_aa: CSVEIQVYNEQFF
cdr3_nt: TGCAGCGTTGAAATTCAGGTCTACAATGAGCAGTTCTTC

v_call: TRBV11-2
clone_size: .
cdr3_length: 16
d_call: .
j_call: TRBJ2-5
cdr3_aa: CASSLVGQGGRETQYF
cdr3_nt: TGTGCCAGCAGCTTAGTAGGGCAAGGGGGGCGCGAGACCCAGTACTTC

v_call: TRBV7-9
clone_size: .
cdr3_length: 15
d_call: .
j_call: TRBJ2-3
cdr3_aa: CASSHNKVLTDTQYF
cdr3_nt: TGTGCCAGCAGCCACAACAAGGTCCTAACAGATACGCAGTATTTT

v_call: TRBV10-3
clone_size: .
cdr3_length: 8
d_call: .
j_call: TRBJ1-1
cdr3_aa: CAIMGAFF
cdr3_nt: TGTGCCATAATGGGCGCTTTCTTT

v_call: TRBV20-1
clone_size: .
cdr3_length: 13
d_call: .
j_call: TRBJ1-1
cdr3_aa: CSAGGGRVTEAFF
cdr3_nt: TGCAGTGCTGGGGGGGGAAGGGTCACTGAAGCTTTCTTT

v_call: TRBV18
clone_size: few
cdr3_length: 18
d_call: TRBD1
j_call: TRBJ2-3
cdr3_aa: CASSPLRDRVPRTDTQYF
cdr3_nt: TGTGCCAGCTCACCACTCCGGGACAGGGTCCCCCGCACAGATACGCAGTATTTT

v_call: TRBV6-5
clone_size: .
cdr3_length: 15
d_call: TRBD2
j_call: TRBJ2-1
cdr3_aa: CASSYSGGPYNEQFF
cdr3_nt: TGTGCCAGCAGTTATAGCGGGGGACCTTACAATGAGCAGTTCTTC

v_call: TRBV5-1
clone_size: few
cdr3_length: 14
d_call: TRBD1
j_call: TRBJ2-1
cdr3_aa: CASSSGTVLNEQFF
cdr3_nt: TGCGCCAGCAGCTCGGGGACAGTCCTAAATGAGCAGTTCTTC

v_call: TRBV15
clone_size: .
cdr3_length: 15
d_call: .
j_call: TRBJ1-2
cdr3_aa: CATSRVARGYYGYTF
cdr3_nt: TGTGCCACCAGCAGAGTGGCGCGGGGTTACTATGGCTACACCTTC

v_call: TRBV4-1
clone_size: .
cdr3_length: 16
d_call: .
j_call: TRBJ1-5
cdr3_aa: CASSQDAPRSNQPQHF
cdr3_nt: TGCGCCAGCAGCCAAGATGCCCCCCGGAGCAATCAGCCCCAGCATTTT

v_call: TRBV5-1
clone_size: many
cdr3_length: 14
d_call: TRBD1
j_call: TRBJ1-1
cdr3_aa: CASSSGQGSAEAFF
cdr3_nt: TGCGCCAGCAGCTCTGGACAGGGTTCGGCTGAAGCTTTCTTT

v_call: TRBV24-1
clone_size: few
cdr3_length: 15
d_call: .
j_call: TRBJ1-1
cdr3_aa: CATSDRTPGDTEAFF
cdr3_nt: TGTGCCACCAGTGATCGGACCCCCGGGGACACTGAAGCTTTCTTT

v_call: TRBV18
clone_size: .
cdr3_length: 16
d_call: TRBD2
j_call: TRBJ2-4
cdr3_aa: CASSLVAGEAKNIQYF
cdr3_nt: TGTGCCAGCTCCCTTGTAGCGGGAGAGGCCAAAAACATTCAGTACTTC

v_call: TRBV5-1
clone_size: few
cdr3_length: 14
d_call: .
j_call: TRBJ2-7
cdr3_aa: CASRPGGPPREQYF
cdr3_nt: TGCGCCAGCAGGCCCGGGGGACCCCCGAGGGAGCAGTACTTC

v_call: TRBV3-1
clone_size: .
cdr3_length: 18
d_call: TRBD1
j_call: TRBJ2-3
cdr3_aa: CATSQEGRGDRNTDTQYF
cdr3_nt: TGTGCCACCAGCCAAGAGGGCAGAGGGGACAGGAACACAGATACGCAGTATTTT

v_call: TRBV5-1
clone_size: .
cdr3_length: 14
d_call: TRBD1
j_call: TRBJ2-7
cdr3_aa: CASSLQGDPYEQYF
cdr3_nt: TGCGCCAGCAGCTTACAGGGGGACCCTTACGAGCAGTACTTC

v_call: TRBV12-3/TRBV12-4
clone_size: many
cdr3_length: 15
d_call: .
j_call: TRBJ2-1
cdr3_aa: CASSLKGIAYNEQFF
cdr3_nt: TGTGCCAGCAGTTTAAAGGGGATCGCCTACAATGAGCAGTTCTTC

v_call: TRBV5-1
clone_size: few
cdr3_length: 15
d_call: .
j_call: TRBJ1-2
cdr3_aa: CASSLYSGTNYGYTF
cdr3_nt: TGCGCCAGCAGCTTATATTCCGGTACTAACTATGGCTACACCTTC